A single sample is the source of the 26 T cell receptor beta chains below, sequenced in a study of shared clonotypes between healthy human individuals. Data came from immunoSEQ multiplex PCR; TCRdb stores just in-frame clones and leaves some out. The table lists about 2.3 million clones, approximately 93% of them singletons, with 0.39% in the top ten. Sequencing used naive CD4+ T cells from PBMCs. Subset reported: CD45RA+ positively selected. These receptors came from a man aged 18 to 29 in good health. Some clones in this sample may be carry-over from other donors' samples.

V usage is TRBV9 and J usage is TRBJ1-1; tentatively, D is TRBD1 (6 bases). Germline V gene sequence: CDR1 SGDLS, CDR2 YYNGEE. The CDR3 contains 13 residues. V shed 3 bases and J shed 5 bases, with 11 bases lying between them. The CDR3 DNA is TGTGCCAGCAGCGCCGCGCAGGGGACTGAAGCTTTCTTT. Translation: CASSAAQGTEAFF.

This chain connects TRBV5-1 to TRBJ2-7, with 8 bases matching TRBD2. This CDR3 has 15 residues. Germline V gene lookup returns CDR1 SGHRS and CDR2 YFSETQ. J gave up 1 base and V 4 bases, and 7 bases lay outside the gene matches. CDR3 bases: TGCGCCAGCAGCCCCCGGACTAGCCCATCCTACGAGCAGTACTTC. It yields the protein CASSPRTSPSYEQYF.

The chain recombines TRBV7-9 with TRBJ1-3, with 10 bases lining up with TRBD1. CDR1 and CDR2 (germline): SEHNR, FQNEAQ (reference sequence). CDR3 length: 17 amino acids. V was clipped by 4 bases and J by 1 base; unmatched bases: 7. Here the CDR3 reads CASSWGQGIMSGNTIYF. As DNA, the CDR3 is TGTGCCAGCAGCTGGGGACAGGGGATTATGTCTGGAAACACCATATATTTT.

The chain couples TRBV18 to TRBJ2-7; the D call may be TRBD1 or TRBD2 (5 bases each). V was cut by 3 bases and J by 2 bases, with 14 bases left in between. The CDR3 consists of 15 residues. CDR1 and CDR2 from the germline V gene are KGHSH and LQKENI. CDR3 region: CASSPMGPIAYEQYF. The CDR3, as DNA: TGTGCCAGCTCACCTATGGGACCCATTGCCTACGAGCAGTACTTC.

DNA for the CDR3: TGTGCCAGCAGCCGAGGGGGGGGCGCCCCCAAGTTCTTC. The encoded protein is CASSRGGGAPKFF. The chain recombines TRBV11-2 with TRBJ2-1; TRBD2 is a possible D gene (7 bases). Germline V lookup: CDR1 SGHAT, CDR2 FQNNGV. The CDR3 is 13 residues long. Trimming removed 5 bases from V and 14 bases from J, with 19 bases in between.

A word on this clone: A much larger clonotype is one base distant, so this may be a read error. Other nucleotide sequences from this sample produce the same CDR3. The chain joins TRBV7-7 to TRBJ2-5, with D perhaps matching TRBD1 (5 bases). The V gene lost 1 base and the J gene lost 2 bases, with 5 bases spanning the gap. The CDR3 has 13 residues. Germline CDR1 reads SSHAT; CDR2 reads FNYEAQ (reference sequence). The CDR3 sequence is CASSLDRQETQYF. CDR3 in DNA: TGTGCCAGCAGCTTAGACAGGCAAGAGACCCAGTACTTC.

This chain joins TRBV5-4 and TRBJ2-2; 14 bases match TRBD2. V was clipped by 5 bases and J by 4 bases; unmatched bases: 10. CDR3 length: 18 amino acids. From germline, CDR1 is SGHNT and CDR2 YYREEE (reference sequence). The DNA for the CDR3 is TGTGCCAGCAGAAGCGGGACTAGCGGGAGTACGGGCACCGGGGAGCTGTTTTTT. Its translation is CASRSGTSGSTGTGELFF. The full variable domain, completed using reference TRBV5-4 and TRBJ2-2, is ETGVTQSPTHLIKTRGQQVTLRCSSQSGHNTVSWYQQALGQGPQFIFQYYREEENGRGNFPPRFSGLQFPNYSSELNVNALELDDSALYLCASRSGTSGSTGTGELFFGEGSRLTVL.

V gene TRBV7-8 combines with J gene TRBJ1-3, with unresolved D. V shed 1 base and J shed 0 bases, with 7 bases lying between them. Germline values: CDR1 SGHVS, CDR2 FQNEAQ. This CDR3 has 15 amino acids. The CDR3 bases are TGTGCCAGCAGCTTAGGAGCTATCTCTGGAAACACCATATATTTT. This sequence encodes CASSLGAISGNTIYF.

This chain links TRBV5-4 with TRBJ2-7; 11 positions agree with TRBD1. The CDR3 runs 15 residues. CDR1 SGHNT and CDR2 YYREEE come from the germline V gene (reference sequence). The trim removed 4 bases at V and 5 bases at J, leaving 8 bases unmatched. The CDR3 nucleotides are TGTGCCAGCAGCCCGGACAGGGGGCGTCGGCACGAGCAGTACTTC. Amino acids: CASSPDRGRRHEQYF.

The V call is TRBV11-2, the J call TRBJ2-2; tentatively, D is TRBD1 (5 bases). Trimming pared 5 bases from V and 7 bases from J, leaving 14 bases between. Germline V gene lookup returns CDR1 SGHAT and CDR2 FQNNGV. The CDR3 runs 14 residues. As DNA, the CDR3 is TGTGCCAGCAGCCACCGAGAAGACAGCGGGGAGCTGTTTTTT. Its protein product is CASSHREDSGELFF. Looking up the rest from reference TRBV11-2 and TRBJ2-2 gives the full variable domain: EAGVAQSPRYKIIEKRQSVAFWCNPISGHATLYWYQQILGQGPKLLIQFQNNGVVDDSQLPKDRFSAERLKGVDSTLKIQPAKLEDSAVYLCASSHREDSGELFFGEGSRLTVL.

The V gene is TRBV5-4, the J gene TRBJ2-1; 7 bases line up with TRBD2. The CDR3 length is 16 residues. With V trimmed by 2 bases and J by 0 bases, 5 bases remained unmatched. The germline V gene encodes CDR1 SGHNT and CDR2 YYREEE (reference sequence). The CDR3 region is CASSFGAGSSYNEQFF. CDR3 nucleotide sequence: TGTGCCAGCAGCTTCGGAGCGGGAAGCTCCTACAATGAGCAGTTCTTC.

The rearrangement uses TRBV5-1 and TRBJ2-5, with TRBD2 matching over 16 bases. There are 17 residues in the CDR3. V dropped 4 bases and J dropped 4; count of bases not matched to a gene: 7. The germline gives CDR1 SGHRS, CDR2 YFSETQ. CDR3 nucleotide sequence: TGCGCCAGCAGCAGGGGACTAGCGGGAGGGCCTCCAGAGACCCAGTACTTC. It yields the protein CASSRGLAGGPPETQYF.

This chain connects TRBV19 to TRBJ1-2; D gene uncertain. The CDR3 is 12 amino acids. Trimming took off 8 bases at V and 8 bases at J, with 15 bases between the two ends. In germline, CDR1 is LNHDA, CDR2 SQIVND (reference sequence). In nucleotides, the CDR3 is TGTGCCAGTGCAACGCGGGCGAAGGGCTACACCTTC. It is translated as CASATRAKGYTF.

V and J are TRBV7-8 and TRBJ2-1, with 11 bases aligning to TRBD2. Germline-derived CDR1 and CDR2 are SGHVS and FQNEAQ. CDR3 length: 17 residues. V lost 2 bases, J lost 8 bases, and 11 bases stayed unmatched. CDR3 DNA sequence: TGTGCCAGCAGCTTACTAGCGGGAGGCCCCGGGGTCTATGAGCAGTTCTTC. This gives the protein CASSLLAGGPGVYEQFF.

The CDR3 DNA follows: TGCAGCCCCGACCGAGAGACCCAGTACTTC. This codes for CSPDRETQYF. This chain joins TRBV29-1 and TRBJ2-5; D gene uncertain. Germline CDR1 and CDR2: SQVTM and ANQGSEA. Trimming left V 8 bases short and J 4 bases short, with 8 bases between. The CDR3 spans 10 residues.

The CDR3 DNA reads as TGTGCCTGGAGTGCAGGGACAGGGCTCGATCAGCCCCAGCATTTT. Amino acids: CAWSAGTGLDQPQHF. The chain carries TRBV30 and TRBJ1-5; TRBD1 agrees at 9 bases. The CDR3 runs 15 residues. The V gene end was trimmed by 1 base and the J gene end by 5 bases; junction bases not matched to a gene: 6. Germline lookup yields CDR1 GTSNPN and CDR2 SVGIG (reference sequence).

This chain connects TRBV2 to TRBJ1-4; D is ambiguous. Trimming stripped 7 bases from V and 4 bases from J, with 10 bases between. The CDR3 covers 13 residues. Germline V lookup: CDR1 SNHLY, CDR2 FYNNEI. CDR3 DNA sequence: TGTGCCAGCAACCGGGAATATAATGAAAAACTGTTTTTT. Protein sequence: CASNREYNEKLFF.

The chain is built from TRBV18 and TRBJ1-5, with D possibly TRBD1 on 5 matching bases. The CDR3 is made up of 15 amino acids. V lost 0 bases, J lost 2 bases, and 8 bases lay in between. The germline gives CDR1 KGHSH, CDR2 LQKENI. The chain's CDR3 is CASSPPGEGNQPQHF. The CDR3 coding sequence is TGTGCCAGCTCACCACCGGGGGAGGGCAATCAGCCCCAGCATTTT.

This chain connects TRBV14 to TRBJ1-1; possibly TRBD1 for D (5 bases). V was trimmed by 2 bases and J by 2 bases, leaving 12 bases between them. Looked up from germline, CDR1 is SGHDN and CDR2 is FVKESK. This CDR3 region has 15 residues. CDR3 bases: TGTGCCAGCAGCCAAATGGGGGTCCTTAACACTGAAGCTTTCTTT. It codes for CASSQMGVLNTEAFF.

Concerning this clone: In the same sample, other DNA sequences code for this CDR3. The rearrangement links TRBV9 to TRBJ2-3; D ambiguous. V was clipped by 2 bases and J by 0 bases, with 7 bases between them. Germline V CDR1 and CDR2: SGDLS, YYNGEE. The CDR3 is 14 amino acids. CDR3 loop: CASSVLGSTDTQYF. The DNA for the CDR3 is TGTGCCAGCAGCGTTCTAGGGAGCACAGATACGCAGTATTTT.

A word on this clone: The same CDR3 arises from other DNA sequences in this sample as well. This chain connects TRBV5-1 to TRBJ2-7, with a weak D call TRBD2 (5 bases). CDR1 is SGHRS, CDR2 YFSETQ, per germline. CDR3 length equals 13 residues. V was trimmed by 0 bases and J by 3 bases, leaving 7 bases between them. CDR3 coding DNA: TGCGCCAGCAGCTTGGCCGAGGGCTACGAGCAGTACTTC. Its translation: CASSLAEGYEQYF.

This chain uses TRBV5-1 with TRBJ2-7; D gene unclear. The CDR3 is 15 residues long. Germline CDR1 reads SGHRS; CDR2 reads YFSETQ. Trimming took off 4 bases at V and 0 bases at J, with 14 bases between the two ends. Here the CDR3 DNA reads TGCGCCAGCAGCGCGACCGATTTGGGCTCCTACGAGCAGTACTTC. It yields the protein CASSATDLGSYEQYF.

The chain combines TRBV5-5 with TRBJ2-3, with TRBD2 matching 14 bases. CDR1 SGHKS and CDR2 YYEKEE come from the germline V gene (reference sequence). CDR3 length: 18 amino acids. Germline trimming cut 4 bases from V and 8 bases from J; bases unmatched to any gene: 15. The CDR3 DNA reads as TGTGCCAGCAGCCCCGGGACGCCGGGGACTAGCGGGAGTGCTACGCAGTATTTT. Its protein is CASSPGTPGTSGSATQYF.

The chain is built from TRBV5-4 and TRBJ2-5; D possibly corresponds to TRBD1 (6 bases). This CDR3 is built from 14 residues. CDR1 and CDR2 from the germline V gene are SGHNT and YYREEE (reference sequence). V shed 2 bases and J shed 1 base, with 9 bases lying between them. The CDR3, as DNA: TGTGCCAGCAGCTTCACAGGGACCCAAGAGACCCAGTACTTC. Translation: CASSFTGTQETQYF.

V and J are TRBV15 and TRBJ1-2, with D perhaps TRBD1 (5 bases). The CDR3 length is 17 residues. From germline, CDR1 is LNHNV and CDR2 YYDKDF (reference sequence). Trimming removed 0 bases from V and 5 bases from J, with 19 bases in between. The chain's CDR3 is CATSRESPRARGYGYTF. CDR3 bases: TGTGCCACCAGCAGAGAGTCCCCCCGGGCCCGGGGGTATGGCTACACCTTC.

This CDR3 reads CASRQALAAQHF. The CDR3, as DNA: TGTGCCAGTAGGCAGGCATTGGCAGCCCAGCATTTT. The chain recombines TRBV19 with TRBJ1-5; D is undetermined. Germline values: CDR1 LNHDA, CDR2 SQIVND (reference sequence). V lost 6 bases, J lost 11 bases, and 14 bases lay in between. The CDR3 is 12 amino acids. The variable domain in full, with the rest retrieved from reference TRBV19 and TRBJ1-5, is DGGITQSPKYLFRKEGQNVTLSCEQNLNHDAMYWYRQDPGQGLRLIYYSQIVNDFQKGDIAEGYSVSREKKESFPLTVTSAQKNPTAFYLCASRQALAAQHFGDGTRLSIL.